Following are 8 T cell receptor beta chains from one sample sequenced in a study of shared clonotypes between healthy human individuals. Sequenced by immunoSEQ multiplex PCR; TCRdb stores in-frame clones only, minus some. Found here are around 2,100,000 clones, around 96% of them singletons; the top ten hold roughly 1%. Naive CD8 populations comprised CD45RO-negative cells positively selected for CCR7, excluding terminally differentiated effector memory CD45RA+ cells. Sequenced: naive CD8+ T cells sorted from blood. All receptors derive from a man aged 18 to 30 in good health.

V gene TRBV7-3 combines with J gene TRBJ1-1; D gene uncertain. From germline, CDR1 is SGHTA and CDR2 FQGTGA. The CDR3 contains 13 residues. Trimming removed 5 bases from V and 6 bases from J, with 13 bases in between. The CDR3 reads CASSLSMLSEAFF. For the CDR3, the DNA is TGTGCCAGCAGCCTAAGTATGTTATCTGAAGCTTTCTTT. Filled out from reference TRBV7-3 and TRBJ1-1, the complete variable domain reads GAGVSQTPSNKVTEKGKYVELRCDPISGHTALYWYRQSLGQGPEFLIYFQGTGAADDSGLPNDRFFAVRPEGSVSTLKIQRTERGDSAVYLCASSLSMLSEAFFGQGTRLTVV.

The CDR3 coding sequence is TGTGCCACCCGGGACCAGCCCTACGAGCAGTACTTC. It specifies CATRDQPYEQYF. The chain joins TRBV2 to TRBJ2-7, with D perhaps TRBD1 or TRBD2 (5 bases each). The germline V gene has CDR1 SNHLY and CDR2 FYNNEI. The CDR3 is 12 residues long. The ends were cut back, 10 bases at V and 2 bases at J, with 12 bases in the middle. Based on the CDR3 plus reference TRBV2 and TRBJ2-7, the full variable domain is EPEVTQTPSHQVTQMGQEVILRCVPISNHLYFYWYRQILGQKVEFLVSFYNNEISEKSEIFDDQFSVERPDGSNFTLKIRSTKLEDSAMYFCATRDQPYEQYFGPGTRLTVT.

A remark on this clone: The sample has other DNA sequences that encode this CDR3 too. This CDR3 is CASSAGQSYEQYF. CDR3 nucleotides: TGTGCCAGTAGTGCCGGGCAGTCCTACGAGCAGTACTTC. This rearrangement joins TRBV19 to TRBJ2-7; D remains ambiguous. CDR3 length: 13 residues. V shed 5 bases and J shed 1 base, with 9 bases lying between them. Germline assignment: CDR1 LNHDA and CDR2 SQIVND (reference sequence).

About this clone itself: Being one base from a much bigger clone, this may be a read error. The chain carries TRBV5-4 and TRBJ2-2; D gene ambiguous. The CDR3 is 12 residues long. Trimming took 5 bases from V and 2 from J, leaving 4 bases between them. CDR1 and CDR2 from the germline V gene are SGHNT and YYREEE (reference sequence). In nucleotides, the CDR3 is TGTGCCAGCAGGGTAAACACCGGGGAGCTGTTTTTT. This gives the protein CASRVNTGELFF.

This clone appeared a single time. This chain connects TRBV4-1 to TRBJ1-1, with D tentatively TRBD1 (6 bases). This CDR3 has 17 amino acids. V gave up 2 bases and J gave up 1 base, with 17 bases separating them. The germline V gene has CDR1 MGHRA and CDR2 YSYEKL. DNA for the CDR3: TGCGCCAGCAGCCAAACCCCAGGGGCCCCGAGGAACACTGAAGCTTTCTTT. Amino acids: CASSQTPGAPRNTEAFF.

The table lists this clone with a few counts. The chain uses TRBV4-1 and TRBJ1-5; TRBD1 aligns across 7 bases. CDR1 MGHRA and CDR2 YSYEKL come from the germline V gene. The CDR3 has 15 residues. V gave up 6 bases and J gave up 1 base; unmatched junction bases: 6. The CDR3 reads CASRLLQGSNQPQHF. CDR3 bases: TGCGCCAGCAGACTCCTACAGGGGAGCAATCAGCCCCAGCATTTT.

Worth noting for this clone: The same CDR3 also results from other DNA sequences found in this sample. The chain joins TRBV28 to TRBJ2-7, with unresolved D. CDR1 is MDHEN, CDR2 SYDVKM, per germline. The CDR3 sequence is 14 residues long. V was pared by 1 base and J by 1 base, with 8 bases between. CDR3 nucleotide sequence: TGTGCCAGCAGTTTATCGAGAGGATCCTACGAGCAGTACTTC. It codes for CASSLSRGSYEQYF.

On this clone itself: The sample has other DNA sequences that encode this CDR3 too. The chain uses TRBV27 and TRBJ2-5; 15 bases line up with TRBD2. Looked up from germline, CDR1 is MNHEY and CDR2 is SMNVEV (reference sequence). The junction had 3 bases not matched to a gene; V was cut back by 3 bases and J by 1 base. This CDR3 contains 17 residues. CDR3 loop: CASSLGLAGGLQETQYF. Written as DNA, the CDR3 is TGTGCCAGCAGTTTGGGACTAGCGGGGGGCCTCCAAGAGACCCAGTACTTC.